These 12 T cell receptor beta chains came from one sample sequenced in a study of T-cell reconstitution after alpha-beta-depleted transplantation in children. Unique molecular identifiers were incorporated during preparation of the TCRbeta library. TCRdb analysed the PCR reads with MiXCR anew, one entry per CDR3 protein. The profile shows a few hundred thousand distinct CDR3 sequences, around 25% of them singletons. Sequencing used PBMCs, mostly from graft donor cells, obtained 180 days after TCRalphabeta/CD19-depleted stem cell transplant. Every receptor here comes from a male patient younger than 18 who had a stem cell transplant for acute lymphoblastic leukemia, so the T cells may come from the graft donor.

V gene TRBV2 combines with J gene TRBJ2-1; D is undetermined. CDR1 is SNHLY, CDR2 FYNNEI, per germline. Between the trimmed V and J ends, which lost 1 base and 8 bases, there was a span of 9 bases. The CDR3 sequence is 13 residues long. The CDR3 DNA follows: TGTGCCAGCAGTGAAGACCTGGCCGATGAGCAGTTCTTC. Its translation is CASSEDLADEQFF.

V is TRBV3-1 and J is TRBJ2-5; D call uncertain. V lost 0 bases, J lost 3 bases, and 5 bases lay in between. This CDR3 comprises 13 residues. The germline gives CDR1 LGHDT, CDR2 YNNKEL (reference sequence). The CDR3 is CASSQDLEETQYF. The CDR3 DNA reads as TGTGCCAGCAGCCAAGATCTTGAAGAGACCCAGTACTTC.

CDR3 sequence: CASIRGSPSTDTQYF. The CDR3 nucleotides are TGCGCCAGCATCCGGGGGAGTCCAAGCACAGATACGCAGTATTTT. V usage is TRBV5-1 and J usage is TRBJ2-3; D perhaps matches TRBD2 (6 bases). V was cut by 6 bases and J by 0 bases, with 14 bases left in between. In germline, CDR1 is SGHRS, CDR2 YFSETQ. The CDR3 contains 15 residues.

The chain combines TRBV7-9 with TRBJ2-5; D uncertain. CDR1 SEHNR and CDR2 FQNEAQ come from the germline V gene (reference sequence). The V and J ends lost 5 bases and 4 bases respectively, with 11 bases between them. This CDR3 is built from 13 residues. The CDR3 region is CASSVDLRETQYF. For the CDR3, the DNA is TGTGCCAGCAGCGTGGACCTAAGAGAGACCCAGTACTTC.

CDR3 DNA sequence: TGTGCCAGCAGCTTATTGTGGACTAGCGGGAGAAGGCACAATGAGCAGTTCTTC. It encodes CASSLLWTSGRRHNEQFF. This chain joins TRBV11-2 and TRBJ2-1; 13 bases match TRBD2. Trimming removed 2 bases from V and 5 bases from J; junction bases left unmatched: 9. Germline loops: CDR1 SGHAT, CDR2 FQNNGV. The CDR3 has 18 amino acids.

V gene TRBV5-1 combines with J gene TRBJ2-1; no clear D. Between the trimmed V and J ends, which lost 2 bases and 5 bases, there was a span of 11 bases. CDR3 size: 14 residues. CDR1 and CDR2 (germline): SGHRS, YFSETQ. The CDR3, as DNA: TGCGCCAGCAGCTTAGTGAGGCGGAACAATGAGCAGTTCTTC. Translation: CASSLVRRNNEQFF.

This chain joins TRBV5-6 and TRBJ2-2; weak D call: TRBD1 (5 bases). Deletions cut 3 bases from V and 2 bases from J, with 11 bases between. The CDR3 sequence is 15 residues long. Germline V gives CDR1 SGHDT, CDR2 YYEEEE. CDR3 amino acids: CASSYYDRNTGELFF. In DNA, the CDR3 is TGTGCCAGCAGCTATTATGACAGAAACACCGGGGAGCTGTTTTTT.

This clonotype has only a few counts. V usage is TRBV27 and J usage is TRBJ2-1; tentatively, D is TRBD1 (6 bases). The CDR3 sequence is 16 residues long. Trimming took 5 bases from V and 5 from J, leaving 19 bases between them. CDR1 is MNHEY, CDR2 SMNVEV, per germline (reference sequence). The CDR3 DNA reads as TGTGCCAGCAGTGCACCCCCTGACAGGTGGAACAATGAGCAGTTCTTC. This encodes CASSAPPDRWNNEQFF.

The chain has TRBV20-1 and TRBJ2-2; unclear D gene. Germline assignment: CDR1 DFQATT and CDR2 SNEGSKA (reference sequence). V was shortened by 8 bases and J by 0 bases, with 10 bases between the two germline ends. CDR3 length equals 13 residues. This CDR3 reads CSSRPPNTGELFF. The CDR3 coding sequence is TGCAGTTCCCGGCCCCCGAACACCGGGGAGCTGTTTTTT.

J is TRBJ2-3 and V is TRBV20-1; no reliable D call. The germline gives CDR1 DFQATT, CDR2 SNEGSKA (reference sequence). The V end was cut by 4 bases, the J end by 3 bases, with 11 bases between. The CDR3 extends over 13 amino acids. The CDR3 region is CSAITQRTDTQYF. CDR3 DNA: TGCAGTGCTATCACCCAGCGTACAGATACGCAGTATTTT.

The CDR3 DNA reads TGCAGTGCTAGGACCCCCCGGGACTCAACCTACGAGCAGTACTTC. Encoded protein: CSARTPRDSTYEQYF. This sequence joins TRBV20-1 and TRBJ2-7; possibly TRBD2 for D (6 bases). The CDR3 is made up of 15 amino acids. Looked up from germline, CDR1 is DFQATT and CDR2 is SNEGSKA (reference sequence). Deletions cut 3 bases from V and 2 bases from J, with 17 bases between.

In this sample, this clonotype turned up a few times. The V call is TRBV20-1, the J call TRBJ1-5, with D perhaps TRBD1 (6 bases). This CDR3 is 15 amino acids long. V was shortened by 3 bases and J by 4 bases, with 16 bases between the two germline ends. Germline-derived CDR1 and CDR2 are DFQATT and SNEGSKA (reference sequence). CDR3 DNA: TGCAGTGCTAGTCGTGTGGGGCAGGGGAATCAGCCCCAGCATTTT. Translating it yields CSASRVGQGNQPQHF.